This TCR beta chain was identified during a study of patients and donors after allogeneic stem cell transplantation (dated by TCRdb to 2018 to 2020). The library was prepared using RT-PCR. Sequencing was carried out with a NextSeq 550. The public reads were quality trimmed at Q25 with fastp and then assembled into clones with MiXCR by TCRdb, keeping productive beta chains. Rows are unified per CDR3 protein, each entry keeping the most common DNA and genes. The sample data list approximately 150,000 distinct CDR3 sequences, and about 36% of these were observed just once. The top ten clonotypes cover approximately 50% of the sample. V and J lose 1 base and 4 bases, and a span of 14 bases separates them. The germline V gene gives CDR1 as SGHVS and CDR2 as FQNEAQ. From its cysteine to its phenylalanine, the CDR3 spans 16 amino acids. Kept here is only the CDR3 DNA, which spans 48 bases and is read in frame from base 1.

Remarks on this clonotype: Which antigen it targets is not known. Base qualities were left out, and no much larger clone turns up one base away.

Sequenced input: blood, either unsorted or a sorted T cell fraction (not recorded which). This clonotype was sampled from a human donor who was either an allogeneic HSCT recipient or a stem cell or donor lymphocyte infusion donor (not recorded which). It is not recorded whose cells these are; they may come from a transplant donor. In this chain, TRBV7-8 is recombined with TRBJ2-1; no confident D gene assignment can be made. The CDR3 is CASSLEGDSPYNEQFF. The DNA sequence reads TGTGCCAGCAGCTTAGAAGGCGACTCCCCATACAATGAGCAGTTCTTC. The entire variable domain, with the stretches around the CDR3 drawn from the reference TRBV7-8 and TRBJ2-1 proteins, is GAGVSQSPRYKVAKRGQDVALRCDPISGHVSLFWYQQALGQGPEFLTYFQNEAQLDKSGLPSDRFFAERPEGSVSTLKIQRTQQEDSAVYLCASSLEGDSPYNEQFFGPGTRLTVL.